Below are 29 T cell receptor beta chains sequenced from a single sample in a study of blood T cell repertoires in COVID-19 (dated by TCRdb to about 2020). Library preparation used the immunoSEQ multiplex PCR assay. Entries here come from immuneACCESS through TCRdb and include only in-frame sequences with V and J called. Some clones fail to appear in such tables; in the studies checked, an unresolved V gene covers under half of the shortfall, and the cause of the remainder is unknown. This sample lists more than 150,000 clones; roughly nine tenths were detected once. Clones ranked in the top ten supply around 21% of the sample. The sequenced sample consisted of peripheral blood. The source of these receptors is a man between 65 and 85 years old with active or convalescent COVID-19.

J is TRBJ1-5 and V is TRBV7-2; TRBD1 aligns across 11 bases. The CDR3 is made up of 15 amino acids. Germline V CDR1 and CDR2: SGHTA, FQGNSA. V lost 1 base and J lost 11; bases outside the gene matches: 7. CDR3 in amino acids: CASSLGGTGGPTQHF. The DNA of the CDR3 is TGTGCCAGCAGCTTAGGCGGGACAGGGGGTCCGACCCAGCATTTT.

The chain is built from TRBV5-1 and TRBJ1-1; a weak D match, TRBD1 (6 bases). V lost 0 bases, J lost 6 bases, and 12 bases lay in between. This CDR3 spans 14 amino acids. Germline lookup yields CDR1 SGHRS and CDR2 YFSETQ. The CDR3 sequence is CASSLVRGTSEAFF. For the CDR3, the DNA is TGCGCCAGCAGCTTGGTTAGGGGGACCTCTGAAGCTTTCTTT.

In DNA, the CDR3 is TGTGCCAGCAGCGTAGCTCCAGGGGGCACTGAAGCTTTCTTT. This sequence encodes CASSVAPGGTEAFF. V and J are TRBV9 and TRBJ1-1; 7 bases align to TRBD1. The CDR3 loop spans 14 amino acids. Germline V gives CDR1 SGDLS, CDR2 YYNGEE. V shed 0 bases and J 4 bases; nucleotides not matched to a gene: 3.

The chain joins TRBV7-2 to TRBJ2-7, with a tentative D call TRBD1 (7 bases). The V gene lost 6 bases and the J gene lost 2 bases, with 20 bases spanning the gap. Germline CDR1 is SGHTA and CDR2 is FQGNSA. The CDR3 sequence is 16 residues long. CDR3 nucleotides: TGTGCCAGCAGTCCGGGGGTTGGCAGGGGGGCCTACGAGCAGTACTTC. It codes for CASSPGVGRGAYEQYF.

The genes are TRBV7-6 and TRBJ2-3; perhaps TRBD1 as D (5 bases). Germline lookup yields CDR1 SGHVS and CDR2 FNYEAQ. V was cut by 1 base and J by 3 bases, with 17 bases left in between. CDR3 length equals 17 residues. In DNA form, the CDR3 reads TGTGCCAGCAGCTTAGAGGTGGGGCAACTAAGGACAGATACGCAGTATTTT. Protein sequence: CASSLEVGQLRTDTQYF. Based on the CDR3 plus reference TRBV7-6 and TRBJ2-3, the full variable domain is GAGVSQSPRYKVTKRGQDVALRCDPISGHVSLYWYRQALGQGPEFLTYFNYEAQQDKSGLPNDRFSAERPEGSISTLTIQRTEQRDSAMYRCASSLEVGQLRTDTQYFGPGTRLTVL.

DNA for the CDR3: TGTGCCTGGAGACAAAGGGGGAGACAGGGGGCGGACAATGAGCAGTTCTTC. It specifies CAWRQRGRQGADNEQFF. This rearrangement joins TRBV30 to TRBJ2-1; TRBD1 agrees at 10 bases. CDR1 and CDR2 from the germline V gene are GTSNPN and SVGIG (reference sequence). Germline trimming cut 3 bases from V and 5 bases from J; bases unmatched to any gene: 13. The CDR3 is 17 residues long.

This clone came up once. The chain carries TRBV5-4 and TRBJ1-2, with 7 bases that match TRBD1. From germline, CDR1 is SGHNT and CDR2 YYREEE (reference sequence). V lost 4 bases to trimming and J lost 2 bases; unmatched junction nucleotides: 11. The CDR3 has 16 residues. CDR3 nucleotides: TGTGCCAGCAGCCCCCTCAAGGGGGCTGAGAACTATGGCTACACCTTC. This codes for CASSPLKGAENYGYTF.

This clone has ten or more counts. The chain recombines TRBV28 with TRBJ1-2; tentatively, D is TRBD1 (6 bases). Germline V CDR1 and CDR2: MDHEN, SYDVKM. The CDR3 runs 15 residues. V was shortened by 6 bases and J by 0 bases, with 14 bases between the two germline ends. CDR3 sequence (DNA): TGTGCCAGCAGCTCGCCCGGACAGACTAACTATGGCTACACCTTC. It codes for CASSSPGQTNYGYTF.

V and J are TRBV10-3 and TRBJ1-4, with D unresolved. The CDR3 sequence is 17 residues long. The V end was cut by 2 bases, the J end by 0 bases, with 13 bases between. Germline loops: CDR1 ENHRY, CDR2 SYGVKD. CDR3 nucleotides: TGTGCCATCAGTGAGAGAGGACTGAAAACAACTAATGAAAAACTGTTTTTT. Translation gives CAISERGLKTTNEKLFF.

The chain carries TRBV14 and TRBJ2-7, with 10 bases fitting TRBD1. The CDR3 is 15 amino acids. V trimming: 3 bases; J trimming: 7 bases; junction bases outside the gene matches: 9. Germline values: CDR1 SGHDN, CDR2 FVKESK. CDR3 region: CASSHSGTGVREQYF. The CDR3 DNA sequence: TGTGCCAGCAGCCATTCCGGGACAGGGGTCCGGGAGCAGTACTTC.

This chain links TRBV28 with TRBJ1-4, with 9 bases lining up with TRBD1. Germline CDR1 is MDHEN and CDR2 is SYDVKM. V lost 1 base and J lost 8; bases outside the gene matches: 11. The CDR3 extends over 17 amino acids. The CDR3 loop reads CASSLSTPGTGKEKLFF. CDR3 sequence (DNA): TGTGCCAGCAGTTTATCAACCCCCGGGACAGGGAAGGAAAAACTGTTTTTT.

The chain carries TRBV19 and TRBJ2-2, with D maybe TRBD2 (5 bases). This CDR3 contains 15 residues. The germline V and J ends were trimmed by 1 base and 4 bases, with 10 bases remaining between them. Germline values: CDR1 LNHDA, CDR2 SQIVND (reference sequence). The CDR3, as DNA: TGTGCCAGTAGTATAGCGGGAAGAACCACCGGGGAGCTGTTTTTT. Amino acid sequence: CASSIAGRTTGELFF.

The chain has TRBV11-2 and TRBJ2-7, with a possible D match to TRBD1 (5 bases). V was clipped by 3 bases and J by 4 bases, with 13 bases between them. The CDR3 totals 14 residues. Looked up from germline, CDR1 is SGHAT and CDR2 is FQNNGV. The CDR3 DNA is TGTGCCAGCAGCTTTACTTTGGGGCCGTACGAGCAGTACTTC. It codes for CASSFTLGPYEQYF.

This chain joins TRBV9 and TRBJ2-3, with 11 positions matching TRBD2. After removal of 2 bases from V and 0 bases from J, the junction contained 2 bases not matched to a gene. The CDR3 runs 16 residues. Per the germline V gene, CDR1 is SGDLS and CDR2 is YYNGEE. Here the CDR3 reads CASSVGLAVSTDTQYF. CDR3 nucleotides: TGTGCCAGCAGCGTGGGACTAGCGGTAAGCACAGATACGCAGTATTTT. Together with reference TRBV9 and TRBJ2-3, the CDR3 gives the full variable domain: DSGVTQTPKHLITATGQRVTLRCSPRSGDLSVYWYQQSLDQGLQFLIQYYNGEERAKGNILERFSAQQFPDLHSELNLSSLELGDSALYFCASSVGLAVSTDTQYFGPGTRLTVL.

The chain links TRBV30 to TRBJ2-7; tentative D call: TRBD2 (6 bases). CDR1 and CDR2 (germline): GTSNPN, SVGIG (reference sequence). The V end was cut by 3 bases, the J end by 5 bases, with 17 bases between. The CDR3 has 14 residues. The CDR3 DNA reads as TGTGCCTGGAGGGAGGGGCAGGGTAGCAACGAGCAGTACTTC. Protein: CAWREGQGSNEQYF.

The V gene is TRBV5-4, the J gene TRBJ1-6, with D unresolved. V was trimmed by 1 base and J by 4 bases, leaving 6 bases between them. The CDR3 spans 14 residues. The germline V gene encodes CDR1 SGHNT and CDR2 YYREEE (reference sequence). Written as DNA, the CDR3 is TGTGCCAGCAGCTTGCCCGGGTATAATTCACCCCTCCACTTT. It codes for CASSLPGYNSPLHF.

The chain combines TRBV3-1 (or the pseudogene TRBV3-2) with TRBJ2-7, with D perhaps matching TRBD1 (5 bases). Germline V CDR1 and CDR2: LGHDT, YNNKEL (reference sequence). Trimming took off 4 bases at V and 4 bases at J, with 14 bases between the two ends. The CDR3 contains 14 residues. CDR3 nucleotide sequence: TGTGCCAGCAGCCTACTGCGGCAGGGATACGAGCAGTACTTC. Protein: CASSLLRQGYEQYF.

The chain carries TRBV5-1 and TRBJ2-5, with 7 bases identical to TRBD1. Germline loops: CDR1 SGHRS, CDR2 YFSETQ. Trimming removed 5 bases from V and 1 base from J; junction bases left unmatched: 5. The CDR3 consists of 14 residues. CDR3 nucleotide sequence: TGCGCCAGCAGTCGGGACAGCGTCCAAGAGACCCAGTACTTC. Amino acids: CASSRDSVQETQYF.

The J gene is TRBJ2-3, the V gene TRBV2, with a possible D match to TRBD1 (6 bases). Germline V lookup: CDR1 SNHLY, CDR2 FYNNEI. The CDR3 totals 16 residues. V lost 4 bases, J lost 2 bases, and 16 bases lay in between. The chain's CDR3 is CASSGDRTLVTDTQYF. CDR3 in DNA: TGTGCCAGCAGTGGAGACAGGACCTTGGTCACAGATACGCAGTATTTT.

The rearrangement links TRBV7-2 to TRBJ1-4; 10 bases match TRBD1. The CDR3 is made up of 16 amino acids. Trimming removed 5 bases from V and 7 bases from J; junction bases left unmatched: 10. Germline V gives CDR1 SGHTA, CDR2 FQGNSA. The CDR3 reads CASSPGGTGVGEKLFF. CDR3 coding DNA: TGTGCCAGCAGCCCCGGCGGGACAGGGGTCGGTGAAAAACTGTTTTTT.

The table lists this clone with a few counts. The junction departs from the called germline gene at one end, perhaps through a read error. The V call is TRBV19, the J call TRBJ2-3; 9 bases fit TRBD1. This CDR3 has 14 residues. Germline assignment: CDR1 LNHDA and CDR2 SQIVND (reference sequence). The CDR3 nucleotides are TGTGCCAGTAGTAACACAGGGGGCACAAATACGCAGTATTTT. Its translation is CASSNTGGTNTQYF.

J is TRBJ1-1 and V is TRBV14; no clear D. Germline CDR1 is SGHDN and CDR2 is FVKESK. Trimming shortened V by 1 base and J by 6 bases, and 12 bases separated the two germline ends. CDR3 length: 14 residues. The CDR3 spells CASSQGGWKAEAFF. For the CDR3, the DNA is TGTGCCAGCAGCCAAGGAGGCTGGAAGGCTGAAGCTTTCTTT.

The chain carries TRBV2 and TRBJ2-7, with a weak D call TRBD2 (6 bases). Germline V lookup: CDR1 SNHLY, CDR2 FYNNEI. Trimming removed 7 bases from V and 1 base from J, with 14 bases in between. The CDR3 spans 14 residues. In DNA form, the CDR3 reads TGTGCCAGCACCCAGTCGGAGGGATCCTACGAGCAGTACTTC. It is translated as CASTQSEGSYEQYF.

The CDR3 sequence: CASSRGQGSSGNTIYF. The CDR3 DNA sequence: TGCGCCAGCAGCCGCGGACAGGGGTCCTCTGGAAACACCATATATTTT. The V and J genes are TRBV5-1 and TRBJ1-3; 9 nucleotides match TRBD1. The CDR3 spans 16 residues. Germline-derived CDR1 and CDR2 are SGHRS and YFSETQ. V was pared by 4 bases and J by 0 bases, with 5 bases of the junction left unmatched.

V usage is TRBV7-2 and J usage is TRBJ2-7; D is uncertain. Trimming shortened V by 2 bases and J by 6 bases, and 8 bases separated the two germline ends. The germline gives CDR1 SGHTA, CDR2 FQGNSA. The CDR3 covers 12 residues. CDR3 residues: CASSLYGSEQYF. CDR3 bases: TGTGCCAGCAGCTTATATGGTAGCGAGCAGTACTTC.

The chain links TRBV27 to TRBJ2-3; 7 nucleotides line up with TRBD2. This CDR3 region has 14 residues. The germline V gene encodes CDR1 MNHEY and CDR2 SMNVEV (reference sequence). V was clipped by 8 bases and J by 3 bases; unmatched bases: 8. DNA of the CDR3: TGTGCCAGCGGTGCCGGGAGGATAACAGATACGCAGTATTTT. Its translation: CASGAGRITDTQYF.

The chain is built from TRBV24-1 and TRBJ2-1, with 7 bases fitting TRBD2. Germline assignment: CDR1 KGHDR and CDR2 SFDVKD. V dropped 7 bases and J dropped 6; count of bases not matched to a gene: 5. The CDR3 length is 13 residues. The CDR3 loop is CATRRPGGNEQFF. As DNA, the CDR3 is TGTGCCACCAGGCGACCGGGGGGCAATGAGCAGTTCTTC.

This clone has more than one count but fewer than ten. The chain employs TRBV16 and TRBJ2-5, with a tentative D call TRBD1 (5 bases). V was pared by 0 bases and J by 0 bases, with 11 bases between. Germline V CDR1 and CDR2: KGHSY, FQNENV. CDR3 length: 16 residues. In DNA form, the CDR3 reads TGTGCCAGCAGCCAATCGATAGGGGCGTACCAAGAGACCCAGTACTTC. This sequence encodes CASSQSIGAYQETQYF.

This clone has a handful of counts. CDR3 sequence reads: CAGNRGNTEAFF. DNA for the CDR3: TGTGCCGGGAACAGGGGAAACACTGAAGCTTTCTTT. The genes are TRBV30 and TRBJ1-1, with 7 bases that match TRBD1. Germline trimming cut 8 bases from V and 2 bases from J; bases unmatched to any gene: 5. Looked up from germline, CDR1 is GTSNPN and CDR2 is SVGIG (reference sequence). The CDR3 consists of 12 residues.